This paragraph reports one T cell receptor (beta chain). Its antigen is currently unknown. CDR3 length: 15 residues. Germline V gene lookup returns CDR1 LNHDA and CDR2 SQIVND (reference sequence). With 3 bases removed from V and 3 bases from J, the gap between germline ends came to 9 bases. These data come from a study of T cell responses to AZD1222 COVID-19 vaccine. Study-wide background: Second-dose intervals near 4 or 12 weeks were combined. Study-level results: The study sampled repertoires only after the peak T cell response. The span of vaccine-associated CD4 TCRs extended across spike, with dominance at 160-218 and 743-854. The number of AZD1222 recipients seropositive at baseline was only five to seven.

Sequencing was performed with immunoSEQ multiplex PCR; in TCRdb, only in-frame clones are kept and a portion is missing. The repertoire holds some 140,000 clones, with 70% to 90% as singletons. The V call is TRBV19, the J call TRBJ1-6; no clear D. The sequence was obtained from an adult in good health. This specimen was peripheral blood, taken on day 0 of AZD1222 vaccination. The CDR3 is CASSIGAGYNSPLHF. DNA for the CDR3: TGTGCCAGTAGTATCGGCGCAGGCTATAATTCACCCCTCCACTTT.